What follows describes a single T cell receptor beta chain. What it binds is not known. The sample originates from a study of PD-1 blockade in mismatch repair-deficient tumors. The overall study: Patients had about eleven mismatch repair-deficient cancer types and were previously treated and progressing. Study results and limitations: After pembrolizumab, tumor-resident clones rose rapidly, then generally contracted before radiologic responses.

Some clones are missing from TCRdb's copy, which holds only in-frame ones; the method was immunoSEQ multiplex PCR. The repertoire holds tens of thousands of clones, with more than 65% as singletons. CDR1 and CDR2 from the germline V gene are SEHNR and FQNEAQ (reference sequence). The CDR3 covers 16 residues. Deletions cut 5 bases from V and 2 bases from J, with 18 bases between. The chain couples TRBV7-9 to TRBJ1-2; D possibly corresponds to TRBD1 (5 bases). The sample in question was peripheral blood, obtained roughly 21 weeks after starting pembrolizumab. This TCR was recovered from an adult with mismatch repair-deficient cancer. This CDR3 is CASSLGSLGRNYGYTF. The CDR3 nucleotides are TGTGCCAGCAGCCTAGGATCCCTGGGGCGGAACTATGGCTACACCTTC. The full variable domain, in which reference TRBV7-9 and TRBJ1-2 provide the parts outside the CDR3, is DTGVSQNPRHKITKRGQNVTFRCDPISEHNRLYWYRQTLGQGPEFLTYFQNEAQLEKSRLLSDRFSAERPKGSFSTLEIQRTEQGDSAMYLCASSLGSLGRNYGYTFGSGTRLTVV.